Following are 32 T cell receptor beta chains from one sample sequenced in a study of PD-1 blockade in mismatch repair-deficient tumors. Sequencing was performed with immunoSEQ multiplex PCR; in TCRdb, only in-frame clones are kept and a portion is missing. This sample carries roughly 40,000 clones, 70% to 90% of them seen once, and the ten largest clones take roughly 4%. The sequencing used peripheral blood, collected around 76 weeks after starting pembrolizumab. Source of these receptors: an adult with mismatch repair-deficient cancer.

The chain has TRBV15 and TRBJ1-3; no clear D. V lost 0 bases and J lost 0, with 12 bases in between. The CDR3 runs 17 residues. Germline values: CDR1 LNHNV, CDR2 YYDKDF (reference sequence). The CDR3 region is CATSRDISSASGNTIYF. The CDR3 nucleotides read TGTGCCACCAGCAGAGATATCTCCTCCGCCTCTGGAAACACCATATATTTT.

This clone was counted once. This chain links TRBV2 with TRBJ2-3; D possibly corresponds to TRBD2 (5 bases). CDR3 length: 18 amino acids. The germline gives CDR1 SNHLY, CDR2 FYNNEI. Trimming shortened V by 0 bases and J by 0 bases, and 16 bases separated the two germline ends. The CDR3 sequence is CASSEAHGSWTSTDTQYF. DNA of the CDR3: TGTGCCAGCAGTGAAGCCCATGGTTCTTGGACTAGCACAGATACGCAGTATTTT.

A note on this clone: An end of the junction differs from the germline gene, which may be a read error. The rearrangement joins TRBV6-5 to TRBJ1-1, with D possibly matching TRBD1 (6 bases). Germline CDR1 and CDR2: MNHEY and SVGAGI. The CDR3 is made up of 15 amino acids. CDR3 in amino acids: CASTYRQGITPEAFF. The DNA for the CDR3 is TGTGCCAGCACTTACCGTCAGGGGATCACCCCTGAAGCTTTCTTT.

DNA of the CDR3: TGCGCCAGCAGCCAAGATTGGACAGGGGGATTCAATGAGCAGTTCTTC. Translated, it gives CASSQDWTGGFNEQFF. The chain links TRBV4-3 to TRBJ2-1; 10 nucleotides agree with TRBD1. Germline CDR1 LGHNA, CDR2 YSLEER. The CDR3 covers 16 residues. After removal of 0 bases from V and 6 bases from J, the junction contained 5 bases not matched to a gene.

The chain combines TRBV9 with TRBJ2-7; 12 positions agree with TRBD2. V was pared by 2 bases and J by 2 bases, with 2 bases of the junction left unmatched. CDR3 length: 15 amino acids. Germline-derived CDR1 and CDR2 are SGDLS and YYNGEE. CDR3 sequence (DNA): TGTGCCAGCAGCGTCGGACTAGCGGGAACCTACGAGCAGTACTTC. Its protein product is CASSVGLAGTYEQYF.

The chain carries TRBV29-1 and TRBJ2-7; maybe TRBD2 (5 bases). Trimming removed 4 bases from V and 5 bases from J, with 12 bases in between. CDR1 is SQVTM, CDR2 ANQGSEA, per germline. The CDR3 runs to 12 residues. The chain's CDR3 is CSVADYEHEQYF. The CDR3 coding sequence is TGCAGCGTTGCCGACTATGAACACGAGCAGTACTTC.

J is TRBJ2-3 and V is TRBV19; D is possibly TRBD2 (6 bases). Germline loops: CDR1 LNHDA, CDR2 SQIVND (reference sequence). The CDR3 consists of 13 residues. Trimming removed 5 bases from V and 6 bases from J, with 12 bases in between. CDR3 amino acids: CASSRASGDTQYF. CDR3 DNA sequence: TGTGCCAGTAGTCGCGCAAGCGGGGATACGCAGTATTTT.

The chain recombines TRBV6-1 with TRBJ2-1, with 9 bases aligning to TRBD2. Germline V gene sequence: CDR1 MNHNS, CDR2 SASEGT. J was trimmed by 8 bases and V by 5 bases; bases with no gene match: 1. This CDR3 region has 12 residues. The CDR3 protein is CASSTSGYEQFF. In DNA form, the CDR3 reads TGTGCCAGCAGTACTAGCGGGTATGAGCAGTTCTTC.

CDR3 sequence (DNA): TGTGCCAGTAGTTCGGAAGTTCAAGAGACCCAGTACTTC. Protein sequence: CASSSEVQETQYF. The chain recombines TRBV19 with TRBJ2-5; D gene ambiguous. The CDR3 totals 13 residues. Trimming shortened V by 5 bases and J by 2 bases, and 9 bases separated the two germline ends. Germline V gives CDR1 LNHDA, CDR2 SQIVND (reference sequence).

The chain joins TRBV2 to TRBJ1-5, with a tentative D call TRBD1 (5 bases). CDR1 SNHLY and CDR2 FYNNEI come from the germline V gene. The ends were cut back, 7 bases at V and 1 base at J, with 8 bases in the middle. The CDR3 has 13 residues. The CDR3 coding sequence is TGTGCCAGCAAGACAGTAAGCAATCAGCCCCAGCATTTT. The encoded protein is CASKTVSNQPQHF.

The chain employs TRBV9 and TRBJ2-4; 9 nucleotides agree with TRBD2. Germline lookup yields CDR1 SGDLS and CDR2 YYNGEE. V shed 5 bases and J 0 bases; nucleotides not matched to a gene: 9. This CDR3 is 17 amino acids long. The CDR3 DNA is TGTGCCAGCAGTGATGAGACTAGCGGACTAGCCAAAAACATTCAGTACTTC. This sequence encodes CASSDETSGLAKNIQYF.

The CDR3 DNA sequence: TGTGCCAGTAGCCTGGGACTAGCGGGAGACTACGAGCAGTACTTC. It is translated as CASSLGLAGDYEQYF. V usage is TRBV19 and J usage is TRBJ2-7, with 14 bases lining up with TRBD2. V dropped 6 bases and J dropped 3; count of bases not matched to a gene: 4. Germline values: CDR1 LNHDA, CDR2 SQIVND (reference sequence). The CDR3 is made up of 15 amino acids.

This clone was seen a single time. The CDR3, as DNA: TGTGCCAGTAGTATAAACGGTCAAGAGACCCAGTACTTC. Encoded protein: CASSINGQETQYF. The rearrangement joins TRBV19 to TRBJ2-5; D is unresolved. Trimming took off 2 bases at V and 2 bases at J, with 6 bases between the two ends. CDR1 and CDR2 from the germline V gene are LNHDA and SQIVND (reference sequence). This CDR3 region has 13 residues.

The count of this clone is one. The J gene is TRBJ1-5, the V gene TRBV6-1; D is uncertain. The CDR3 contains 16 residues. Germline V gene lookup returns CDR1 MNHNS and CDR2 SASEGT. The V end lost 3 bases, the J end lost 7 bases, and 19 bases lay between the germline ends. Here the CDR3 DNA reads TGTGCCAGCAGTGATGTGGGATATTTAGTGGCCCAGCCCCAGCATTTT. Translating it yields CASSDVGYLVAQPQHF.

The chain joins TRBV19 to TRBJ2-4; a possible D gene is TRBD1 (7 bases). The CDR3 sequence is 14 residues long. Trimming left V 6 bases short and J 6 bases short, with 15 bases between. Looked up from germline, CDR1 is LNHDA and CDR2 is SQIVND (reference sequence). The CDR3 is CASREGQRGNIQYF. DNA of the CDR3: TGTGCCAGTAGGGAGGGACAGAGGGGAAACATTCAGTACTTC.

This chain connects TRBV5-6 to TRBJ1-1; 8 positions match TRBD1. V shed 1 base and J 0 bases; nucleotides not matched to a gene: 2. Germline V gives CDR1 SGHDT, CDR2 YYEEEE. The length of the CDR3 is 15 residues. CDR3 nucleotide sequence: TGTGCCAGCAGCTTGACAGGGGGGGTGAACACTGAAGCTTTCTTT. It is translated as CASSLTGGVNTEAFF.

This chain connects TRBV7-8 to TRBJ1-2, with 7 bases matching TRBD1. CDR1 and CDR2 (germline): SGHVS, FQNEAQ. Germline trimming cut 6 bases from V and 2 bases from J; bases unmatched to any gene: 3. CDR3 length: 13 amino acids. This CDR3 reads CASSQQGNYGYTF. CDR3 nucleotides: TGTGCCAGCAGTCAACAGGGGAACTATGGCTACACCTTC.

The J gene is TRBJ2-7, the V gene TRBV5-4; TRBD1 aligns across 8 bases. CDR3 length: 15 amino acids. The germline CDR1 and CDR2 sequences are SGHNT and YYREEE (reference sequence). V gave up 4 bases and J gave up 2 bases; unmatched junction bases: 8. The CDR3 sequence is CASSPGTGGPYEQYF. In DNA form, the CDR3 reads TGTGCCAGCAGCCCCGGGACAGGAGGTCCCTACGAGCAGTACTTC.

J is TRBJ1-3 and V is TRBV11-2; perhaps TRBD1 as D (5 bases). From germline, CDR1 is SGHAT and CDR2 FQNNGV. This CDR3 is 18 amino acids long. V lost 5 bases to trimming and J lost 1 base, with 21 bases between them. CDR3 protein: CASSEDLRRGVSGNTIYF. The CDR3 DNA reads as TGTGCCAGCAGCGAAGACCTCCGGCGGGGGGTATCTGGAAACACCATATATTTT.

The chain recombines TRBV11-2 with TRBJ2-3; 10 bases agree with TRBD2. Trimming cost V 3 bases and J 5 bases; bases outside gene matches: 8. This CDR3 contains 16 residues. Germline CDR1 and CDR2: SGHAT and FQNNGV. The CDR3 DNA reads TGTGCCAGCAGCTTTATAGCGGGAGGACGGGGAGATACGCAGTATTTT. Protein sequence: CASSFIAGGRGDTQYF.

This clone appeared once. The genes are TRBV6-5 and TRBJ1-2; TRBD1 matches 7 bases. The CDR3 is 13 amino acids. V trimming: 2 bases; J trimming: 3 bases; junction bases outside the gene matches: 0. Looked up from germline, CDR1 is MNHEY and CDR2 is SVGAGI. The CDR3 sequence: CASSYRGHYGYTF. CDR3 bases: TGTGCCAGCAGTTACAGGGGGCACTATGGCTACACCTTC.

The gene calls are TRBV18 and TRBJ2-5; 7 bases are shared with TRBD1. Trimming cost V 2 bases and J 0 bases; bases outside gene matches: 6. CDR1 KGHSH and CDR2 LQKENI come from the germline V gene. The CDR3 length is 16 residues. The CDR3 sequence: CASSPSRQGHQETQYF. The CDR3 region has the DNA TGTGCCAGCTCACCATCGCGACAGGGCCACCAAGAGACCCAGTACTTC.

The genes are TRBV18 and TRBJ2-3; tentative D call: TRBD2 (5 bases). The CDR3 runs 17 residues. Trimming took off 3 bases at V and 0 bases at J, with 16 bases between the two ends. Germline V gene lookup returns CDR1 KGHSH and CDR2 LQKENI. CDR3 DNA: TGTGCCAGCTCACCGGTTAGGACTGGATCTAGCACAGATACGCAGTATTTT. The encoded protein is CASSPVRTGSSTDTQYF.

This chain links TRBV10-3 with TRBJ2-2; D not resolved. Trimming removed 4 bases from V and 0 bases from J, with 9 bases in between. Germline V gene lookup returns CDR1 ENHRY and CDR2 SYGVKD. The CDR3 is 15 residues long. The CDR3 loop reads CAISATSANTGELFF. The CDR3, as DNA: TGTGCCATCAGTGCCACAAGTGCGAACACCGGGGAGCTGTTTTTT.

The J gene is TRBJ2-5, the V gene TRBV4-3; 7 bases are shared with TRBD1. Near its end, the DNA agrees better with TRBJ2-7, so the J call may be wrong. The CDR3 extends over 15 amino acids. Looked up from germline, CDR1 is LGHNA and CDR2 is YSLEER. The CDR3 region is CASSQDRGSSYEQYF. CDR3 nucleotides: TGCGCCAGCAGCCAAGACAGGGGGAGTTCTTACGAGCAGTACTTC.

The chain recombines TRBV29-1 with TRBJ2-1; D is perhaps TRBD1 or TRBD2 (6 bases each). Germline CDR1 and CDR2: SQVTM and ANQGSEA. This CDR3 is 14 amino acids long. V was shortened by 2 bases and J by 4 bases, with 12 bases between the two germline ends. DNA for the CDR3: TGCAGCGTTGAACGGGGGCGCGTATACAATGAGCAGTTCTTC. It encodes CSVERGRVYNEQFF.

The chain recombines TRBV7-9 with TRBJ2-7, with TRBD2 matching over 14 bases. Germline CDR1 SEHNR, CDR2 FQNEAQ (reference sequence). This CDR3 spans 18 amino acids. The junction had 11 bases not matched to a gene; V was cut back by 3 bases and J by 4 bases. CDR3: CASSFGTSGRGGIYEQYF. For the CDR3, the DNA is TGTGCCAGCAGCTTTGGGACTAGCGGGAGAGGCGGTATATACGAGCAGTACTTC. Together with reference TRBV7-9 and TRBJ2-7, the CDR3 gives the full variable domain: DTGVSQNPRHKITKRGQNVTFRCDPISEHNRLYWYRQTLGQGPEFLTYFQNEAQLEKSRLLSDRFSAERPKGSFSTLEIQRTEQGDSAMYLCASSFGTSGRGGIYEQYFGPGTRLTVT.

CDR3 loop: CASSDLAEAFF. The CDR3 nucleotides read TGTGCCAGCAGTGACCTCGCTGAAGCTTTCTTT. The chain joins TRBV2 to TRBJ1-1, with no clear D. Germline V lookup: CDR1 SNHLY, CDR2 FYNNEI. V lost 3 bases to trimming and J lost 6 bases, with 5 bases between them. CDR3 size: 11 residues.

The rearrangement uses TRBV5-1 and TRBJ1-5; a weak D match, TRBD1 (5 bases). CDR3 length: 15 amino acids. Germline CDR1 is SGHRS and CDR2 is YFSETQ. V was trimmed by 2 bases and J by 2 bases, leaving 11 bases between them. In DNA form, the CDR3 reads TGCGCCAGCAGCTTCGGGGAAGGGGGCAATCAGCCCCAGCATTTT. Protein: CASSFGEGGNQPQHF.

The chain employs TRBV4-1 and TRBJ1-2, with D possibly TRBD1 on 5 matching bases. Trimming removed 1 base from V and 5 bases from J, with 20 bases in between. This CDR3 region has 17 residues. Germline assignment: CDR1 MGHRA and CDR2 YSYEKL. In DNA form, the CDR3 reads TGCGCCAGCAGCCAAGTCCCCTGGGCCGGGACGGAATATGGCTACACCTTC. Its translation is CASSQVPWAGTEYGYTF.

The rearrangement uses TRBV27 and TRBJ1-2; D is undetermined. The CDR3 is 14 residues long. Germline V gene lookup returns CDR1 MNHEY and CDR2 SMNVEV (reference sequence). V gave up 2 bases and J gave up 8 bases, with 15 bases separating them. CDR3 loop: CASSLLGQSGGYTF. CDR3 in DNA: TGTGCCAGCAGTTTACTCGGTCAGTCAGGCGGCTACACCTTC.

This clone has just a few counts. The V and J genes are TRBV30 and TRBJ1-3, with a tentative D call TRBD1 (5 bases). In germline, CDR1 is GTSNPN, CDR2 SVGIG (reference sequence). V lost 0 bases and J lost 0, with 6 bases in between. The CDR3 extends over 14 amino acids. The CDR3 reads CAWSVGGSGNTIYF. CDR3 in DNA: TGTGCCTGGAGTGTTGGGGGCTCTGGAAACACCATATATTTT.